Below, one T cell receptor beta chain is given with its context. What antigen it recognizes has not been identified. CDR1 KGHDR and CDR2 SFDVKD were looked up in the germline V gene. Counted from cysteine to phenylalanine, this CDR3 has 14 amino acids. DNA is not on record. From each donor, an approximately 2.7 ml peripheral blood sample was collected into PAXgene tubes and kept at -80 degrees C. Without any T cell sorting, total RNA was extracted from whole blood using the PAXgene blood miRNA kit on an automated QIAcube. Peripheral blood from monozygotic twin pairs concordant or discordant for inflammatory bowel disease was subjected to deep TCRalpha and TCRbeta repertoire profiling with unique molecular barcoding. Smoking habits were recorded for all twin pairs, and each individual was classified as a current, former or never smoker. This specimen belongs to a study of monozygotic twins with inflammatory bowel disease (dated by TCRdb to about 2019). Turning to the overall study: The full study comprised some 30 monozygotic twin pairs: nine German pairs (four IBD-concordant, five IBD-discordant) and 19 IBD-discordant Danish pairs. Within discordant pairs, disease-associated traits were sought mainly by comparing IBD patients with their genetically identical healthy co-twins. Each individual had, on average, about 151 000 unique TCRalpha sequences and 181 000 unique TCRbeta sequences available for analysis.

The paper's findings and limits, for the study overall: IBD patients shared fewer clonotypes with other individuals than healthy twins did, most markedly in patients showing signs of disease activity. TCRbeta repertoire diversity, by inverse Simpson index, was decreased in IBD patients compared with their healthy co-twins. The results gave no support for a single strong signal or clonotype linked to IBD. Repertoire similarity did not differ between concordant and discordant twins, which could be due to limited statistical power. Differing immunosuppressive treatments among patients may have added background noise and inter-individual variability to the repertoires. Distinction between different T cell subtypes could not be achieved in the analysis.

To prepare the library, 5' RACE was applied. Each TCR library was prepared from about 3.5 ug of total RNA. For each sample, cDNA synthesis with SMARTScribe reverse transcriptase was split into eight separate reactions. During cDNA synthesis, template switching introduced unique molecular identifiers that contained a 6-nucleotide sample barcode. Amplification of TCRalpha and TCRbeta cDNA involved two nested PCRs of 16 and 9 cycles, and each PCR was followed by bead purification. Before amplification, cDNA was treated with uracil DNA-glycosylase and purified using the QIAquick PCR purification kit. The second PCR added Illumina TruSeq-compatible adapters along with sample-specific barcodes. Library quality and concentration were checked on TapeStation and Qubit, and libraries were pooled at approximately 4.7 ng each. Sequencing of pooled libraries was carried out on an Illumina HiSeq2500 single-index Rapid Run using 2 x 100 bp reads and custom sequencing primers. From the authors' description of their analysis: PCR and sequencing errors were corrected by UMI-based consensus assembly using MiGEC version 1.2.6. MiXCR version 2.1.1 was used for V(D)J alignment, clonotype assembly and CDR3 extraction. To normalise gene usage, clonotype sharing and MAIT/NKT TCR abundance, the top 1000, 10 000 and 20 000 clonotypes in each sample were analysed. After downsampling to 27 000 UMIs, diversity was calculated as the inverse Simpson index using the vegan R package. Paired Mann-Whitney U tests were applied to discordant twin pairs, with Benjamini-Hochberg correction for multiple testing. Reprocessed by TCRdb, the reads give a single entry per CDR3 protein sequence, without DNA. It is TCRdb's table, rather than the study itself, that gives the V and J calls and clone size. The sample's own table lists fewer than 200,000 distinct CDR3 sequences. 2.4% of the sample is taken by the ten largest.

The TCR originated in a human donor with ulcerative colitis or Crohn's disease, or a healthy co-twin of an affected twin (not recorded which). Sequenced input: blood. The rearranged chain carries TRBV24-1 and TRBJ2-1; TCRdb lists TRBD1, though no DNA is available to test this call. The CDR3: CATSARGRSNEQFF.